This T cell receptor (beta chain) was sequenced during a study of post-analysis software for immune sequencing data. Tagging with unique molecular identifiers was a feature of the TCR beta cDNA libraries. Researchers reported 520,000 or so cDNA molecules coming from approximately 0.91 to 9.4 million T cells. TCRdb analysed the PCR reads with MiXCR anew, one entry per CDR3 protein. Altogether fewer than 850,000 distinct CDR3 sequences are present, around 45% being singletons, with the ten largest covering 4.9%. Concerning this clonotype: The target antigen is unknown.

The V gene's germline CDR1 is SGHDN and CDR2 FVKESK. There are 15 residues in the CDR3. General study findings and limits: Patients showed TRBV5-6, TRBV5-1 and TRBV20-1 among a few TRBV segments more frequent than in controls.

The chain uses TRBV14 and TRBJ2-4, with D possibly being TRBD2 (6 bases). The DNA end is more similar to TRBJ2-5, so the J call may be wrong. The sequence derives from a girl between 5 and 17 years old with multiple sclerosis. Source material: blood. CDR3 sequence: CASSQGRRVQETQYF. The CDR3 DNA reads TGTGCCAGCAGCCAAGGGAGGAGGGTCCAAGAGACCCAGTACTTC.